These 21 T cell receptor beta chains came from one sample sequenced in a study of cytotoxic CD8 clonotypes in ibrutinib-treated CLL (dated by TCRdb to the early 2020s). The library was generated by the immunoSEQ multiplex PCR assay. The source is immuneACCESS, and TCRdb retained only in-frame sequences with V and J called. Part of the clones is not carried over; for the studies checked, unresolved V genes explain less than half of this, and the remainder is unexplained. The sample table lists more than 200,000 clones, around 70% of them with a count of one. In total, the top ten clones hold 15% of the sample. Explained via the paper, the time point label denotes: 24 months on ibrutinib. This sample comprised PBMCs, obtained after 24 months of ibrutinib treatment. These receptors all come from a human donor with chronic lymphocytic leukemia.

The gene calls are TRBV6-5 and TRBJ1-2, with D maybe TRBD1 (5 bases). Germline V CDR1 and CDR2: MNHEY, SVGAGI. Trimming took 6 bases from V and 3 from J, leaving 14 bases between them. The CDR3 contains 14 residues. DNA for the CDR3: TGTGCCAGCAGGCCCGGGGGGGTTGACTATGGCTACACCTTC. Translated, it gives CASRPGGVDYGYTF.

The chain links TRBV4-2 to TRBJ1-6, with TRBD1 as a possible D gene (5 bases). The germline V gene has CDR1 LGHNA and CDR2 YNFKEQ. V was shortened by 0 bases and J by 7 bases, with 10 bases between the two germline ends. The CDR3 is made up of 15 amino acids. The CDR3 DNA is TGTGCCAGCAGCCAAGATCCCGGGGGGAATTCACCCCTCCACTTT. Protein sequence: CASSQDPGGNSPLHF.

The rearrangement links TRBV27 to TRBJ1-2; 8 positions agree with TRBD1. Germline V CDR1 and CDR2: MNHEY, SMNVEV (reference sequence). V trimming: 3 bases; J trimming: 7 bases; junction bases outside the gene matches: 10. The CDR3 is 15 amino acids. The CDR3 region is CASSFYGTGQGGYTF. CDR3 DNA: TGTGCCAGCAGTTTTTATGGGACAGGACAAGGTGGCTACACCTTC.

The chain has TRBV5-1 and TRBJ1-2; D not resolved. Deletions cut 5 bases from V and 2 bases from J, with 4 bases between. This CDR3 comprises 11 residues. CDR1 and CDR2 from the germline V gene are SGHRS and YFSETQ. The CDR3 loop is CASRDNYGYTF. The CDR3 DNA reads TGCGCCAGCAGGGACAACTATGGCTACACCTTC. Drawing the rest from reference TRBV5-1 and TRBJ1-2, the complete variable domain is KAGVTQTPRYLIKTRGQQVTLSCSPISGHRSVSWYQQTPGQGLQFLFEYFSETQRNKGNFPGRFSGRQFSNSRSEMNVSTLELGDSALYLCASRDNYGYTFGSGTRLTVV.

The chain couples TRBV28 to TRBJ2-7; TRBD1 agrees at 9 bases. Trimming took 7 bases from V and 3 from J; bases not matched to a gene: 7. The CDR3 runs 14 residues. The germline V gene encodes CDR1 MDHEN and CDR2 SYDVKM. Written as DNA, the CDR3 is TGTGCCAGCACTTCCGGGACAGGGCGCTACGAGCAGTACTTC. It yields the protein CASTSGTGRYEQYF. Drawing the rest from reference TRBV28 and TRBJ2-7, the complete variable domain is DVKVTQSSRYLVKRTGEKVFLECVQDMDHENMFWYRQDPGLGLRLIYFSYDVKMKEKGDIPEGYSVSREKKERFSLILESASTNQTSMYLCASTSGTGRYEQYFGPGTRLTVT.

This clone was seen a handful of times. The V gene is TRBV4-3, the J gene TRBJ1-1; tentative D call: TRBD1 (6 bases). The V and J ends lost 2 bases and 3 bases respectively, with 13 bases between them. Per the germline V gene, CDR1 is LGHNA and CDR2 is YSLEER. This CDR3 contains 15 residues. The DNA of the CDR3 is TGCGCCAGCAGCCAAATCAGGGGCCGAGACACTGAAGCTTTCTTT. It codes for CASSQIRGRDTEAFF.

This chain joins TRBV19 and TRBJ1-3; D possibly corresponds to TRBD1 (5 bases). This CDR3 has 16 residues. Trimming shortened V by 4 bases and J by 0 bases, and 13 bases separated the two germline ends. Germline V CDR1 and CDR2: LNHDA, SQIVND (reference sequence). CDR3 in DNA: TGTGCCAGTAGTACGGACACTACGATCTCTGGAAACACCATATATTTT. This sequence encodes CASSTDTTISGNTIYF.

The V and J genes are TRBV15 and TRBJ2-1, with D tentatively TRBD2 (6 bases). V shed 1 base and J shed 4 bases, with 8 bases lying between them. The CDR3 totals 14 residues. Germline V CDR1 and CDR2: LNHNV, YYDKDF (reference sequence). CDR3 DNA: TGTGCCACCAGCAGAGCCAGCGGGTACAATGAGCAGTTCTTC. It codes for CATSRASGYNEQFF.

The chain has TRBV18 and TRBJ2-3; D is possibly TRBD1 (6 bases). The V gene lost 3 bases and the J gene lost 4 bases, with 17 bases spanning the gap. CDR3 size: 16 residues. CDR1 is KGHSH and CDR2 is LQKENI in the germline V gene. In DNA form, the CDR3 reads TGTGCCAGCTCACCCCCGGGACATAAGGGGGCAGATACGCAGTATTTT. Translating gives CASSPPGHKGADTQYF.

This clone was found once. The CDR3 spells CASNPRTSYNEQFF. CDR3 nucleotides: TGTGCCTCCAATCCCCGGACATCTTACAATGAGCAGTTCTTC. J is TRBJ2-1 and V is TRBV2; perhaps TRBD1 as D (5 bases). Trimming pared 11 bases from V and 4 bases from J, leaving 18 bases between. The CDR3 sequence is 14 residues long. From germline, CDR1 is SNHLY and CDR2 FYNNEI.

The CDR3 DNA sequence: TGTGCCAGCAGCAGAGGCATGGTTTCTGAAGCTTTCTTT. Translation: CASSRGMVSEAFF. V usage is TRBV7-2 and J usage is TRBJ1-1; D unresolved. This CDR3 contains 13 residues. Germline lookup yields CDR1 SGHTA and CDR2 FQGNSA. V was shortened by 5 bases and J by 6 bases, with 13 bases between the two germline ends.

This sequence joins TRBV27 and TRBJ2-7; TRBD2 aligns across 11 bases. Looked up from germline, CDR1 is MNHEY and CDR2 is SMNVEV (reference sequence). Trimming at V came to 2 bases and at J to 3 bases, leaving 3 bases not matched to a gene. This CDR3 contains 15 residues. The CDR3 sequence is CASSLGLAGRYEQYF. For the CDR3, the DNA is TGTGCCAGCAGTTTAGGACTAGCGGGTCGCTACGAGCAGTACTTC.

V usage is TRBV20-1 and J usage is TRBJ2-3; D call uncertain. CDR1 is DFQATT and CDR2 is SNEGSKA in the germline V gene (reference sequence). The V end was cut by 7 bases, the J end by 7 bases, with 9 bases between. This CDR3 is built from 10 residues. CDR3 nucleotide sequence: TGCAGTGGAGGCGTTAATACGCAGTATTTT. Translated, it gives CSGGVNTQYF.

This CDR3 is CASSVREGTDTQYF. The CDR3 DNA is TGTGCCAGCAGCGTAAGGGAAGGGACAGATACGCAGTATTTT. This chain uses TRBV9 with TRBJ2-3; D gene unclear. This CDR3 is built from 14 residues. The V and J ends lost 1 base and 3 bases respectively, with 9 bases between them. Germline lookup yields CDR1 SGDLS and CDR2 YYNGEE.

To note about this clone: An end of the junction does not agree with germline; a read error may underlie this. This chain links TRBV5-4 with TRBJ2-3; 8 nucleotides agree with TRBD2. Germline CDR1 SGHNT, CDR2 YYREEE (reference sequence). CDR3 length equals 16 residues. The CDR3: CASSLGGLASTDTQYF. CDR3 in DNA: TGTGCCAGCAGTTTGGGAGGACTAGCAAGCACAGATACGCAGTATTTT.

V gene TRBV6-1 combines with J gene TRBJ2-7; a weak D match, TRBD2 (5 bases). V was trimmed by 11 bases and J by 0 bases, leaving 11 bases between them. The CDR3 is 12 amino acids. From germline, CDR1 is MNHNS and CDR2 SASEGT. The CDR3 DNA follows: TGTGCCGAAAACGAGGGCTCCTACGAGCAGTACTTC. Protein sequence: CAENEGSYEQYF.

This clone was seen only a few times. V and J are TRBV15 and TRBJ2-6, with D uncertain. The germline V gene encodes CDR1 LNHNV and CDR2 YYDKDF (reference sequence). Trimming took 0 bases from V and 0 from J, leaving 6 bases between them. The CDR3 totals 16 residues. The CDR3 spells CATSRDQASGANVLTF. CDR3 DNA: TGTGCCACCAGCAGAGACCAGGCCTCTGGGGCCAACGTCCTGACTTTC.

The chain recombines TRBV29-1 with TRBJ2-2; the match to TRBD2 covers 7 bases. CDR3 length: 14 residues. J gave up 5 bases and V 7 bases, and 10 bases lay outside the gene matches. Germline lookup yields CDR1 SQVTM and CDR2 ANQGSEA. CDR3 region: CSAHPGTTTGELFF. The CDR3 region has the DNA TGCAGCGCCCACCCCGGGACTACTACCGGGGAGCTGTTTTTT.

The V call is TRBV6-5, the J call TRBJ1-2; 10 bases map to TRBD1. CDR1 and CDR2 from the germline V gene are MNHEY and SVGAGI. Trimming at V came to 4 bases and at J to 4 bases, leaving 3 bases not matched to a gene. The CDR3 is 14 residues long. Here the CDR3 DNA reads TGTGCCAGCAGTTCGGGACAGGGGATCTATGGCTACACCTTC. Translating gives CASSSGQGIYGYTF.

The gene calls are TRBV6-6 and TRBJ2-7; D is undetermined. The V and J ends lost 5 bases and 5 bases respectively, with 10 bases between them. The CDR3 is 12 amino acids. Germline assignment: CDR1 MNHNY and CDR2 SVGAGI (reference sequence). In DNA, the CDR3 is TGTGCCAGCAGTGCCGTTGGGAACGAGCAGTACTTC. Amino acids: CASSAVGNEQYF.

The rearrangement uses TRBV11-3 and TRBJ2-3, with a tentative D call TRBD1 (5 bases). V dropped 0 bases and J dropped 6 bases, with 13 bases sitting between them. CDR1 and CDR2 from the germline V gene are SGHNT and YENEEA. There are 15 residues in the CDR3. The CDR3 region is CASSLDFRVTDTQYF. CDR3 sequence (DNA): TGTGCCAGCAGCTTAGATTTCAGGGTCACTGATACGCAGTATTTT.